The next 23 T cell receptor beta chains were all read from a single sample in a study of blood T cell repertoires in COVID-19. The data were produced by immunoSEQ multiplex PCR, yet TCRdb's version contains in-frame clones alone and is incomplete. The sample consists of tens of thousands of clones, 82% of them appearing once. The sample consisted of peripheral blood. Receptor source: a woman aged 55-70 years with acute or convalescent COVID-19.

In this sample, this clone is medium-sized. The chain employs TRBV6-1 and TRBJ2-1; 16 bases map to TRBD2. V lost 4 bases and J lost 15; bases outside the gene matches: 12. This CDR3 has 16 amino acids. Germline values: CDR1 MNHNS, CDR2 SASEGT. CDR3 region: CASSGLGLAGGMRRFF. For the CDR3, the DNA is TGTGCCAGCAGTGGTTTGGGACTAGCGGGGGGGATGAGGCGGTTCTTC.

Only one count was recorded for this clone. The chain has TRBV5-6 and TRBJ1-4; 7 bases are shared with TRBD1. The CDR3 runs to 14 residues. CDR1 is SGHDT and CDR2 is YYEEEE in the germline V gene. Trimming at V came to 3 bases and at J to 5 bases, leaving 4 bases not matched to a gene. The CDR3: CASSYGTVNEKLFF. CDR3 DNA sequence: TGTGCCAGCAGCTACGGGACAGTGAATGAAAAACTGTTTTTT.

V usage is TRBV7-9 and J usage is TRBJ1-4, with 9 bases that match TRBD1. V shed 8 bases, J shed 6 bases, and the junction held 13 bases outside the gene matches. The V gene's germline CDR1 is SEHNR and CDR2 FQNEAQ (reference sequence). The CDR3 is 16 amino acids. In DNA, the CDR3 is TGTGCCAGCCGTCGCGATAACAGGGGGCATGATGAAAAACTGTTTTTT. Residues: CASRRDNRGHDEKLFF.

This clone was counted once. V usage is TRBV12-3 or TRBV12-4 and J usage is TRBJ2-2; weak D call: TRBD2 (6 bases). V was shortened by 5 bases and J by 6 bases, with 10 bases between the two germline ends. The CDR3 contains 13 residues. CDR3 bases: TGTGCCAGCAGTATTGGGGGGTCCGGGGAGCTGTTTTTT. This gives the protein CASSIGGSGELFF.

The CDR3 DNA reads as TGTGCCAGCAGCTTAGCGAGGGCAGGGGGTCAGACCCAGTACTTC. It translates to CASSLARAGGQTQYF. The chain links TRBV7-2 to TRBJ2-5, with 7 nucleotides matching TRBD1. V shed 0 bases, J shed 6 bases, and the junction held 7 bases outside the gene matches. The CDR3 length is 15 residues. Germline V CDR1 and CDR2: SGHTA, FQGNSA.

In DNA form, the CDR3 reads TGTGCCTGGACCCGACGAGACTCCCCGGCCCGTGAAGCTTTCTTT. The encoded protein is CAWTRRDSPAREAFF. The rearrangement uses TRBV30 and TRBJ1-1; D is unresolved. Trimming took off 4 bases at V and 7 bases at J, with 22 bases between the two ends. The CDR3 covers 15 residues. Germline-derived CDR1 and CDR2 are GTSNPN and SVGIG (reference sequence).

The chain combines TRBV18 with TRBJ2-7; 10 bases are shared with TRBD2. Per germline, CDR1 KGHSH and CDR2 LQKENI. Trimming removed 2 bases from V and 3 bases from J; junction bases left unmatched: 7. This CDR3 is built from 16 residues. CDR3 sequence: CASSPKPVAGGYEQYF. As DNA, the CDR3 is TGTGCCAGCTCACCAAAGCCTGTAGCGGGGGGCTACGAGCAGTACTTC.

This chain joins TRBV7-9 and TRBJ1-2, with D perhaps TRBD1 (6 bases). Germline assignment: CDR1 SEHNR and CDR2 FQNEAQ (reference sequence). V was shortened by 3 bases and J by 0 bases, with 11 bases between the two germline ends. The CDR3 covers 15 residues. In DNA, the CDR3 is TGTGCCAGCAGCTTCGGACAGAAGACTAACTATGGCTACACCTTC. It specifies CASSFGQKTNYGYTF.

The J gene is TRBJ2-7, the V gene TRBV27, with a tentative D call TRBD1 (6 bases). V was shortened by 6 bases and J by 2 bases, with 17 bases between the two germline ends. This CDR3 is 15 amino acids long. Germline V gene sequence: CDR1 MNHEY, CDR2 SMNVEV (reference sequence). The DNA of the CDR3 is TGTGCCAGCAGCCCCACCTTACAGGGCGCCTACGAGCAGTACTTC. Translated: CASSPTLQGAYEQYF.

This clone has a single count. The chain uses TRBV5-6 and TRBJ1-6, with TRBD1 matching 8 bases. The V and J ends lost 5 bases and 6 bases, in that order; junction bases with no gene match: 4. Looked up from germline, CDR1 is SGHDT and CDR2 is YYEEEE. The CDR3 runs to 14 residues. CDR3 sequence reads: CASSSDRANSPLHF. CDR3 sequence (DNA): TGTGCCAGCAGTTCGGACAGGGCTAATTCACCCCTCCACTTT.

This chain joins TRBV11-2 and TRBJ1-1, with 10 nucleotides matching TRBD1. This CDR3 is built from 16 residues. V shed 1 base and J 1 base; nucleotides not matched to a gene: 3. The V gene's germline CDR1 is SGHAT and CDR2 FQNNGV. CDR3 in DNA: TGTGCCAGCAGCTTAGGGGACAGGGGAACGAACACTGAAGCTTTCTTT. It codes for CASSLGDRGTNTEAFF.

This sequence joins TRBV7-8 and TRBJ1-6; D unclear. The V end was cut by 1 base, the J end by 3 bases, with 7 bases between. This CDR3 region has 15 residues. Germline lookup yields CDR1 SGHVS and CDR2 FQNEAQ. DNA of the CDR3: TGTGCCAGCAGCTTAGGGCAAGTCTATAATTCACCCCTCCACTTT. Its translation: CASSLGQVYNSPLHF. The full variable domain, its missing parts supplied by reference TRBV7-8 and TRBJ1-6, is GAGVSQSPRYKVAKRGQDVALRCDPISGHVSLFWYQQALGQGPEFLTYFQNEAQLDKSGLPSDRFFAERPEGSVSTLKIQRTQQEDSAVYLCASSLGQVYNSPLHFGNGTRLTVT.

The chain couples TRBV5-1 to TRBJ2-5; the match to TRBD2 covers 10 bases. Germline V gives CDR1 SGHRS, CDR2 YFSETQ. V lost 4 bases, J lost 1 base, and 4 bases stayed unmatched. This CDR3 spans 15 amino acids. The DNA of the CDR3 is TGCGCCAGCAGCCAGACTAGCGGGCCCCAAGAGACCCAGTACTTC. Its translation: CASSQTSGPQETQYF.

The rearrangement joins TRBV2 to TRBJ2-1; D unclear. Per the germline V gene, CDR1 is SNHLY and CDR2 is FYNNEI. V was trimmed by 2 bases and J by 6 bases, leaving 11 bases between them. The CDR3 sequence is 14 residues long. For the CDR3, the DNA is TGTGCCAGCAGTGAAACTTCCCCAATCAATGAGCAGTTCTTC. Its protein is CASSETSPINEQFF.

The rearrangement uses TRBV4-2 and TRBJ2-5; 9 bases match TRBD1. V lost 4 bases and J lost 4; bases outside the gene matches: 10. CDR3 length equals 16 residues. Germline V gives CDR1 LGHNA, CDR2 YNFKEQ. CDR3 nucleotide sequence: TGTGCCAGCAGCCGAGTAGGACAGGGGATTTCAGAGACCCAGTACTTC. It specifies CASSRVGQGISETQYF.

The chain has TRBV18 and TRBJ2-1; tentatively, D is TRBD1 (8 bases). Trimming left V 4 bases short and J 12 bases short, with 19 bases between. The germline V gene has CDR1 KGHSH and CDR2 LQKENI. The CDR3 totals 14 residues. The CDR3 nucleotides are TGTGCCAGCTCACTTAACTCGGACAGGGAGGGGCAGTTCTTC. Amino acid sequence: CASSLNSDREGQFF.

V gene TRBV5-1 combines with J gene TRBJ2-1, with 9 bases identical to TRBD2. The CDR3 extends over 18 amino acids. The germline gives CDR1 SGHRS, CDR2 YFSETQ. V shed 0 bases and J 2 bases; nucleotides not matched to a gene: 9. The CDR3 sequence is CASSLVLAGRRTYNEQFF. CDR3 bases: TGCGCCAGCAGCTTGGTTCTAGCGGGGAGGAGGACCTACAATGAGCAGTTCTTC.

The chain joins TRBV4-1 to TRBJ1-5; possible D gene TRBD1, 6 bases. CDR3 length equals 13 residues. CDR1 MGHRA and CDR2 YSYEKL come from the germline V gene. The ends were cut back, 0 bases at V and 6 bases at J, with 6 bases in the middle. CDR3 bases: TGCGCCAGCAGCCAAGAGGACAGTCAGCCCCAGCATTTT. Encoded protein: CASSQEDSQPQHF.

This chain connects TRBV7-8 to TRBJ1-6; 7 bases map to TRBD1. This CDR3 has 15 residues. The ends lost 0 bases at V and 12 bases at J; junction bases unmatched: 8. The germline V gene encodes CDR1 SGHVS and CDR2 FQNEAQ. CDR3 loop: CASSLAVQGGRPLHF. DNA of the CDR3: TGTGCCAGCAGCTTAGCGGTTCAAGGGGGCAGACCCCTCCACTTT.

This chain connects TRBV4-2 to TRBJ2-1, with 10 bases matching TRBD1. This CDR3 region has 15 residues. The germline CDR1 and CDR2 sequences are LGHNA and YNFKEQ. Unmatched junction bases numbered 1, after V lost 3 bases and J lost 2 bases. In DNA, the CDR3 is TGTGCCAGCAGCCACGGACAGGGGGCCTACAATGAGCAGTTCTTC. This translates into CASSHGQGAYNEQFF.

The chain is built from TRBV2 and TRBJ1-2; TRBD1 is a possible D gene (5 bases). V gave up 5 bases and J gave up 4 bases, with 5 bases separating them. Germline CDR1 reads SNHLY; CDR2 reads FYNNEI. The CDR3 spans 11 residues. The CDR3, as DNA: TGTGCCAGCAGTCAGGGCTATGGCTACACCTTC. It specifies CASSQGYGYTF.

This clone was detected only a few times. The chain is built from TRBV19 and TRBJ1-5; D might be TRBD1 (5 bases). There are 17 residues in the CDR3. The germline V and J ends were trimmed by 3 bases and 9 bases, with 24 bases remaining between them. In germline, CDR1 is LNHDA, CDR2 SQIVND (reference sequence). CDR3: CASSILSGWVGDTPQHF. The CDR3 DNA reads as TGTGCCAGTAGTATTTTGTCTGGATGGGTAGGGGATACGCCCCAGCATTTT.

The J gene is TRBJ2-5, the V gene TRBV18; 10 nucleotides line up with TRBD1. This CDR3 has 13 residues. Per the germline V gene, CDR1 is KGHSH and CDR2 is LQKENI. V was pared by 4 bases and J by 4 bases, with 0 bases of the junction left unmatched. The CDR3 DNA follows: TGTGCCAGCTCACGGACAGGGGGAGAGACCCAGTACTTC. This translates into CASSRTGGETQYF.